A single T cell receptor (beta chain) is shown here with its context. This CDR3 region has 13 residues. The V and J ends lost 6 bases and 5 bases respectively, with 12 bases between them. This specimen comes from a study of preoperative IRX-2 immunotherapy in early breast cancer. Assay used: immunoSEQ multiplex PCR; TCRdb lists only in-frame clones, some missing. Among approximately 98,000 clones, 86% were seen once, and the ten largest hold about 2.1%. Indicated treatment: preoperative locoregional IRX-2 cytokine immunotherapy. Preoperative locoregional IRX-2 cytokine immunotherapy was tested in the phase Ib source study.

The chain couples TRBV23-1 to TRBJ2-3; D might be TRBD2 (5 bases). TRBV23-1 is designated an ORF whose function remains uncertain. The material sequenced was tumor tissue, taken after IRX-2 immunotherapy. The receptor's source is a human donor with breast cancer. CDR3 nucleotides: TGCGCCAGCAGCTTGGGAGTTGTAGATACGCAGTATTTT. It codes for CASSLGVVDTQYF.